The 20 T cell receptor beta chains reported below all come from one sample, sequenced in a study of CD8+CD57+ T cells in acquired aplastic anemia. Profiles of TCR beta VDJ and CDR3 were generated from a genomic DNA template. A single record per CDR3 protein comes from TCRdb applying MiXCR to the reads. This table has fewer than 250,000 distinct CDR3 sequences, 40% to 50% appearing once. Previously, flow cytometry had revealed CD8+CD57+ cell expansion in the patients chosen for sequencing. Sequencing used sorted CD4+, CD8+, or CD8+CD57+ T cells (not recorded which) from PBMCs. These receptors were obtained from a human donor with aplastic anemia.

This clonotype was observed a handful of times. The rearrangement links TRBV29-1 to TRBJ2-7, with D perhaps matching TRBD1 (6 bases). The germline gives CDR1 SQVTM, CDR2 ANQGSEA. V was trimmed by 7 bases and J by 2 bases, leaving 24 bases between them. The CDR3 has 16 residues. In nucleotides, the CDR3 is TGCAGCGCAACCTTCACTCGTGGCAGGGGTCCCTACGAGCAGTACTTC. Its translation: CSATFTRGRGPYEQYF.

With regard to this clonotype: One end of the junction varies from germline; a read error may be responsible. The CDR3: CASTVGGANDEQFF. CDR3 bases: TGTGCCAGCACCGTAGGGGGCGCGAACGATGAGCAGTTCTTC. This chain connects TRBV9 to TRBJ2-1, with 7 bases identical to TRBD1. The CDR3 is 14 residues long. Germline lookup yields CDR1 SGDLS and CDR2 YYNGEE.

A word on this clonotype: The junction departs from germline at one end; a sequencing error may be responsible. The rearrangement links TRBV6-4 to TRBJ2-3, with 9 bases that match TRBD2. CDR1 MRHNA and CDR2 SNTAGT come from the germline V gene. This CDR3 has 15 amino acids. DNA of the CDR3: TGTGCCAGCAGTAACTCTAGCGGGGGCACAGATACGCAGTATTTT. Protein product: CASSNSSGGTDTQYF.

The table lists this clonotype with a few counts. The chain joins TRBV27 to TRBJ2-7; D is uncertain. The V and J ends lost 4 bases and 0 bases respectively, with 7 bases between them. The CDR3 consists of 13 residues. CDR1 is MNHEY, CDR2 SMNVEV, per germline (reference sequence). CDR3 region: CASSSRSSYEQYF. The CDR3 DNA is TGTGCCAGCAGTTCCCGAAGCTCCTACGAGCAGTACTTC.

This clonotype was found many times. The rearrangement joins TRBV7-8 to TRBJ2-7; maybe TRBD2 (6 bases). The CDR3 sequence is 14 residues long. Trimming removed 3 bases from V and 0 bases from J, with 9 bases in between. Germline V gene sequence: CDR1 SGHVS, CDR2 FQNEAQ. The CDR3 coding sequence is TGTGCCAGCAGCTTTTTAGCGGTCTCCTACGAGCAGTACTTC. Amino acids: CASSFLAVSYEQYF.

This clonotype was recorded at least ten times. The chain uses TRBV20-1 and TRBJ2-7, with TRBD2 matching 16 bases. The CDR3 totals 17 residues. V dropped 3 bases and J dropped 4; count of bases not matched to a gene: 9. Germline V gene lookup returns CDR1 DFQATT and CDR2 SNEGSKA (reference sequence). The CDR3 loop is CSASEGTSGRERYEQYF. The CDR3, as DNA: TGCAGTGCTAGCGAGGGGACTAGCGGGAGGGAGAGGTACGAGCAGTACTTC.

This sequence joins TRBV20-1 and TRBJ1-2, with 9 bases lining up with TRBD1. CDR1 is DFQATT, CDR2 SNEGSKA, per germline (reference sequence). V was pared by 3 bases and J by 3 bases, with 8 bases of the junction left unmatched. CDR3 size: 15 residues. DNA for the CDR3: TGCAGTGCTAGTGAACAGGGGGCGGAATACTATGGCTACACCTTC. This gives the protein CSASEQGAEYYGYTF.

The rearrangement uses TRBV12-3 or TRBV12-4 and TRBJ1-2; 8 bases are a match to TRBD1. Losses at the gene ends were 4 bases for V and 9 bases for J; bases not matched to a gene: 4. CDR3 length: 12 residues. The CDR3 DNA reads as TGTGCCAGCAGTTCCGGACAGGGACGCTACACCTTC. This gives the protein CASSSGQGRYTF.

The V call is TRBV6-5, the J call TRBJ1-6; 7 positions match TRBD1. The CDR3 has 14 residues. Losses at the gene ends were 5 bases for V and 6 bases for J; bases not matched to a gene: 4. Germline V gives CDR1 MNHEY, CDR2 SVGAGI. The CDR3 region is CASSRGQFNSPLHF. CDR3 in DNA: TGTGCCAGCAGTAGGGGACAGTTTAATTCACCCCTCCACTTT.

Ten or more counts support this clonotype. CDR3 sequence reads: CASSLKPGLAGTQTQYF. The CDR3 DNA sequence: TGTGCCAGCAGCTTAAAGCCGGGACTAGCGGGAACACAGACCCAGTACTTC. The chain recombines TRBV13 with TRBJ2-5, with 13 nucleotides matching TRBD2. CDR3 length equals 17 residues. The germline CDR1 and CDR2 sequences are PRHDT and FYEKMQ (reference sequence). V trimming: 2 bases; J trimming: 6 bases; junction bases outside the gene matches: 9.

This clonotype has at least ten counts. The gene calls are TRBV9 and TRBJ1-1, with D perhaps matching TRBD1 (5 bases). The CDR3 runs 15 residues. The V gene lost 0 bases and the J gene lost 5 bases, with 14 bases spanning the gap. The germline gives CDR1 SGDLS, CDR2 YYNGEE. The CDR3 sequence is CASSVDRLGGTEAFF. The CDR3, as DNA: TGTGCCAGCAGCGTAGACCGTCTCGGGGGAACTGAAGCTTTCTTT.

This clonotype was seen many times. The chain has TRBV12-3 or TRBV12-4 and TRBJ2-2; possible D gene TRBD2, 5 bases. The length of the CDR3 is 14 residues. V was shortened by 1 base and J by 4 bases, with 7 bases between the two germline ends. The CDR3 sequence: CASSLDGGTGELFF. The CDR3 region has the DNA TGTGCCAGCAGTTTAGACGGAGGCACCGGGGAGCTGTTTTTT.

This clonotype came up many times. The genes are TRBV7-6 and TRBJ2-7, with 9 bases matching TRBD2. V was clipped by 5 bases and J by 1 base; unmatched bases: 6. Germline V lookup: CDR1 SGHVS, CDR2 FNYEAQ. The CDR3 extends over 15 amino acids. The CDR3, as DNA: TGTGCCAGCAGCCCCTTAGCGGGGGAATCCTACGAGCAGTACTTC. Residues: CASSPLAGESYEQYF. Variable domain in full (rest from reference TRBV7-6 and TRBJ2-7): GAGVSQSPRYKVTKRGQDVALRCDPISGHVSLYWYRQALGQGPEFLTYFNYEAQQDKSGLPNDRFSAERPEGSISTLTIQRTEQRDSAMYRCASSPLAGESYEQYFGPGTRLTVT.

This clonotype has at least ten counts. The chain employs TRBV9 and TRBJ1-1, with D maybe TRBD1 (6 bases). The CDR3 runs to 12 residues. Germline V gives CDR1 SGDLS, CDR2 YYNGEE. V gave up 7 bases and J gave up 5 bases, with 12 bases separating them. In DNA form, the CDR3 reads TGTGCCAGCGGTGGGGGGCGGACTGAAGCTTTCTTT. It yields the protein CASGGGRTEAFF.

This clonotype was seen only a few times. The chain recombines TRBV15 with TRBJ1-6; D possibly corresponds to TRBD1 (5 bases). This CDR3 has 15 residues. CDR1 LNHNV and CDR2 YYDKDF come from the germline V gene (reference sequence). V was clipped by 1 base and J by 7 bases, with 11 bases between them. The CDR3 nucleotides are TGTGCCACCAGCAGAGGAGGGGCGGGGAATTCACCCCTCCACTTT. Protein product: CATSRGGAGNSPLHF.

J is TRBJ2-1 and V is TRBV24-1; D ambiguous. The V gene lost 9 bases and the J gene lost 3 bases, with 5 bases spanning the gap. Germline V CDR1 and CDR2: KGHDR, SFDVKD. The CDR3 contains 11 residues. The chain's CDR3 is CATEDYNEQFF. The CDR3 region has the DNA TGTGCCACCGAAGACTACAATGAGCAGTTCTTC.

The sample holds one count of this clonotype. The chain joins TRBV5-1 to TRBJ1-4, with TRBD1 identical over 9 bases. The CDR3 length is 15 residues. Germline V gene lookup returns CDR1 SGHRS and CDR2 YFSETQ. V lost 0 bases to trimming and J lost 8 bases; unmatched junction nucleotides: 5. DNA of the CDR3: TGCGCCAGCAGCTTGGACAGGGGGCATCTGGAAAAACTGTTTTTT. Its translation is CASSLDRGHLEKLFF.

This clonotype was recorded many times. The V gene is TRBV12-5, the J gene TRBJ1-1; D gene uncertain. Per germline, CDR1 LGHNT and CDR2 FRNRAP. V lost 3 bases and J 0 bases, leaving 14 bases between the germline ends. This CDR3 has 16 amino acids. CDR3 sequence reads: CASGFPPQLMNTEAFF. The CDR3 DNA follows: TGTGCTAGTGGTTTCCCCCCACAGCTCATGAACACTGAAGCTTTCTTT.

V is TRBV3-1 and J is TRBJ2-7; 7 nucleotides align to TRBD2. Germline V gene lookup returns CDR1 LGHDT and CDR2 YNNKEL (reference sequence). The ends lost 1 base at V and 3 bases at J; junction bases unmatched: 6. This CDR3 has 15 residues. As DNA, the CDR3 is TGTGCCAGCAGCCAAGGGCTAGCGGAAAGCTACGAGCAGTACTTC. Translated: CASSQGLAESYEQYF.

There are many counts of this clonotype. The chain has TRBV19 and TRBJ1-5; no clear D gene. The germline V and J ends were trimmed by 7 bases and 2 bases, with 12 bases remaining between them. Germline lookup yields CDR1 LNHDA and CDR2 SQIVND (reference sequence). The CDR3 runs to 14 residues. CDR3 nucleotide sequence: TGTGCCAGTACGGGGTTGGAGCGCAATCAGCCCCAGCATTTT. It encodes CASTGLERNQPQHF.